Listed below are T cell receptor beta chains from one sample, sequenced in a study of tumor-infiltrating lymphocytes in localized non-small cell lung cancer. Sequencing was performed with immunoSEQ multiplex PCR; in TCRdb, only in-frame clones are kept and a portion is missing. The sample yields 5,000 to 7,500 clones, more than 65% seen once. The material sequenced was lung tumor tissue. These receptors all stem from a human donor with non-small cell lung cancer. CDR3s include the opening cysteine and the closing phenylalanine or tryptophan. D genes are given only for firm matches. Size is stated for part of the rows, as once, few or many counts, or as a class when the clone is expanded.

CDR3aa: CASSLISSEAFF
CDR3nt: TGTGCCAGCAGCTTAATAAGCTCTGAAGCTTTCTTT
abundance: -
v_gene: TRBV7-9
j_gene: TRBJ1-1
d_gene: -

CDR3aa: CASSEGPTLSNQPQHF
CDR3nt: TGTGCCAGCAGTGAAGGCCCGACTCTTAGCAATCAGCCCCAGCATTTT
abundance: -
v_gene: TRBV6-1
j_gene: TRBJ1-5
d_gene: -

CDR3aa: CASSLGRNTEAFF
CDR3nt: TGTGCCAGCAGCTTGGGCCGGAACACTGAAGCTTTCTTT
abundance: -
v_gene: TRBV5-4
j_gene: TRBJ1-1
d_gene: -

CDR3aa: CASRSSANEQFF
CDR3nt: TGCGCCAGCAGAAGCTCCGCGAATGAGCAGTTCTTC
abundance: -
v_gene: TRBV5-1
j_gene: TRBJ2-1
d_gene: -

CDR3aa: CASSLVPANYEQYF
CDR3nt: TGTGCCAGCAGCTTAGTCCCCGCAAACTACGAGCAGTACTTC
abundance: few
v_gene: TRBV7-9
j_gene: TRBJ2-7
d_gene: -

CDR3aa: CASRAAGLANYGYTF
CDR3nt: TGTGCCAGTAGGGCTGCCGGTCTAGCTAACTATGGCTACACCTTC
abundance: -
v_gene: TRBV19
j_gene: TRBJ1-2
d_gene: -

CDR3aa: CASSPQSARFAEAFF
CDR3nt: TGTGCCAGTAGTCCCCAATCCGCTAGGTTCGCTGAAGCTTTCTTT
abundance: -
v_gene: TRBV19
j_gene: TRBJ1-1
d_gene: -

CDR3aa: CASSFRESGANVLTF
CDR3nt: TGTGCCAGCAGCTTTAGGGAGTCTGGGGCCAACGTCCTGACTTTC
abundance: -
v_gene: TRBV7-9
j_gene: TRBJ2-6
d_gene: -

CDR3aa: CASSLAGLAGGNEQFF
CDR3nt: TGCGCCAGCAGCTTGGCGGGACTAGCGGGGGGGAATGAGCAGTTCTTC
abundance: -
v_gene: TRBV5-1
j_gene: TRBJ2-1
d_gene: TRBD2

CDR3aa: CSVDSGGYTF
CDR3nt: TGCAGCGTCGACAGTGGGGGCTACACCTTC
abundance: -
v_gene: TRBV29-1
j_gene: TRBJ1-2
d_gene: -

CDR3aa: CASSSDSPNEKLFF
CDR3nt: TGCGCCAGCAGCAGCGACAGCCCTAATGAAAAACTGTTTTTT
abundance: -
v_gene: TRBV5-1
j_gene: TRBJ1-4
d_gene: -

CDR3aa: CASSPWTSGGTDTQYF
CDR3nt: TGTGCCAGCAGCCCCTGGACTAGCGGTGGCACAGATACGCAGTATTTT
abundance: few
v_gene: TRBV7-2
j_gene: TRBJ2-3
d_gene: TRBD2

CDR3aa: CASSPSRGPYNEQFF
CDR3nt: TGTGCCAGTAGTCCCTCCAGGGGGCCCTACAATGAGCAGTTCTTC
abundance: -
v_gene: TRBV19
j_gene: TRBJ2-1
d_gene: TRBD1

CDR3aa: CASSKDGSSGNTIYF
CDR3nt: TGCGCCAGCAGCAAGGACGGAAGCTCTGGAAACACCATATATTTT
abundance: once
v_gene: TRBV5-1
j_gene: TRBJ1-3
d_gene: -

CDR3aa: CAISETSGNTIYF
CDR3nt: TGTGCCATCAGTGAGACGTCTGGAAACACCATATATTTT
abundance: -
v_gene: TRBV10-3
j_gene: TRBJ1-3
d_gene: -

CDR3aa: CAIKGWTGTDIAEAFF
CDR3nt: TGTGCCATCAAGGGATGGACAGGGACCGATATCGCTGAAGCTTTCTTT
abundance: -
v_gene: TRBV10-3
j_gene: TRBJ1-1
d_gene: TRBD1

CDR3aa: CASSLDGRYGYTF
CDR3nt: TGTGCCAGCAGTTTGGACGGACGCTATGGCTACACCTTC
abundance: few
v_gene: TRBV28
j_gene: TRBJ1-2
d_gene: -

CDR3aa: CASSLVARSDTQYF
CDR3nt: TGTGCCAGCAGCTTAGTAGCGCGCTCAGATACGCAGTATTTT
abundance: once
v_gene: TRBV7-2
j_gene: TRBJ2-3
d_gene: -

CDR3aa: CASSQHPRTGVGNQPQHF
CDR3nt: TGCGCCAGCAGCCAACACCCCAGGACGGGAGTGGGCAATCAGCCCCAGCATTTT
abundance: -
v_gene: TRBV4-1
j_gene: TRBJ1-5
d_gene: -

CDR3aa: CASSVAGLPGDTQYF
CDR3nt: TGTGCCAGCAGCGTAGCCGGTTTACCCGGCGATACGCAGTATTTT
abundance: medium-sized
v_gene: TRBV9
j_gene: TRBJ2-3
d_gene: -

CDR3aa: CASSLGGGDGSYGYTF
CDR3nt: TGTGCCAGCAGCTTAGGGGGGGGTGACGGGAGCTATGGCTACACCTTC
abundance: -
v_gene: TRBV7-9
j_gene: TRBJ1-2
d_gene: -

CDR3aa: CAVGRGNTEAFF
CDR3nt: TGTGCAGTCGGCAGGGGGAACACTGAAGCTTTCTTT
abundance: -
v_gene: TRBV6-8
j_gene: TRBJ1-1
d_gene: -

CDR3aa: CASSQGIADSSYEQYF
CDR3nt: TGTGCCAGCAGCCAAGGGATAGCGGATAGCTCCTACGAGCAGTACTTC
abundance: -
v_gene: TRBV14
j_gene: TRBJ2-7
d_gene: -

CDR3aa: CASSLAVGGLAGRIYTDTQYF
CDR3nt: TGTGCCAGCAGCTTAGCGGTTGGGGGACTAGCGGGACGGATTTACACAGATACGCAGTATTTT
abundance: -
v_gene: TRBV7-8
j_gene: TRBJ2-3
d_gene: TRBD2

CDR3aa: CAWSVDAQYF
CDR3nt: TGTGCCTGGTCGGTCGATGCGCAGTACTTC
abundance: -
v_gene: TRBV30
j_gene: TRBJ2-7
d_gene: -

CDR3aa: CASSREGWNEKLFF
CDR3nt: TGTGCCAGCAGCCGGGAGGGGTGGAATGAAAAACTGTTTTTT
abundance: few
v_gene: TRBV5-4
j_gene: TRBJ1-4
d_gene: -

CDR3aa: CASSSRQSYTDTQYF
CDR3nt: TGTGCCAGCAGCTCCCGGCAGAGCTACACAGATACGCAGTATTTT
abundance: -
v_gene: TRBV7-9
j_gene: TRBJ2-3
d_gene: -

CDR3aa: CASSGAGQGAYNEQFF
CDR3nt: TGTGCCAGCAGCGGGGCGGGACAAGGGGCCTACAATGAGCAGTTCTTC
abundance: few
v_gene: TRBV5-4
j_gene: TRBJ2-1
d_gene: -

CDR3aa: CAISDPRQGGVNTEAFF
CDR3nt: TGTGCCATCAGTGACCCGAGACAGGGGGGGGTAAACACTGAAGCTTTCTTT
abundance: -
v_gene: TRBV10-3
j_gene: TRBJ1-1
d_gene: TRBD1

CDR3aa: CASSSGVPTGEQFF
CDR3nt: TGCGCCAGCAGCTCCGGGGTTCCCACCGGTGAGCAGTTCTTC
abundance: -
v_gene: TRBV5-1
j_gene: TRBJ2-1
d_gene: -

CDR3aa: CASSLTGTGVAKLFF
CDR3nt: TGTGCCAGCAGCTTGACCGGGACAGGGGTAGCAAAACTGTTTTTT
abundance: -
v_gene: TRBV5-6
j_gene: TRBJ1-4
d_gene: TRBD1

CDR3aa: CASSLGTSGLDEQFF
CDR3nt: TGTGCCAGCAGCTTAGGGACTAGCGGTTTGGATGAGCAGTTCTTC
abundance: -
v_gene: TRBV11-3
j_gene: TRBJ2-1
d_gene: TRBD2

CDR3aa: CASSLRVYRNIQETQYF
CDR3nt: TGTGCCAGCAGCTTGCGTGTATACAGGAATATCCAAGAGACCCAGTACTTC
abundance: few
v_gene: TRBV5-6
j_gene: TRBJ2-5
d_gene: -

CDR3aa: CASRDTPAGYTF
CDR3nt: TGTGCCAGCCGAGACACCCCGGCTGGCTACACCTTC
abundance: few
v_gene: TRBV2
j_gene: TRBJ1-2
d_gene: -

CDR3aa: CASSFGTTPGETQYF
CDR3nt: TGTGCCAGCAGCTTCGGAACAACACCGGGGGAGACCCAGTACTTC
abundance: -
v_gene: TRBV11-3
j_gene: TRBJ2-5
d_gene: -

CDR3aa: CASSLSGGKDTQYF
CDR3nt: TGTGCCAGCAGCTTGTCCGGGGGAAAAGATACGCAGTATTTT
abundance: -
v_gene: TRBV7-9
j_gene: TRBJ2-3
d_gene: -

CDR3aa: CASSPPGRPSSGNTMYF
CDR3nt: TGTGCCAGCTCACCACCGGGTCGACCATCCTCTGGAAACACCATGTATTTT
abundance: once
v_gene: TRBV18
j_gene: TRBJ1-3
d_gene: -

CDR3aa: CATYTTGNYEQYF
CDR3nt: TGTGCCACCTATACGACAGGAAACTACGAGCAGTACTTC
abundance: -
v_gene: TRBV10-3
j_gene: TRBJ2-7
d_gene: -

CDR3aa: CSALLVARANTEAFF
CDR3nt: TGCAGCGCTCTCCTCGTGGCCAGGGCGAACACTGAAGCTTTCTTT
abundance: once
v_gene: TRBV29-1
j_gene: TRBJ1-1
d_gene: -

CDR3aa: CASSSGQGPNTEAFF
CDR3nt: TGCGCCAGCAGCTCCGGACAGGGACCGAACACTGAAGCTTTCTTT
abundance: -
v_gene: TRBV4-1
j_gene: TRBJ1-1
d_gene: TRBD1

CDR3aa: CASSLGLALGTQYF
CDR3nt: TGCGCCAGCAGCTTAGGACTAGCGTTGGGGACCCAGTACTTC
abundance: few
v_gene: TRBV5-1
j_gene: TRBJ2-5
d_gene: TRBD2

CDR3aa: CASSLAGLANTGELFF
CDR3nt: TGCGCCAGCAGCTTGGCGGGGCTAGCGAACACCGGGGAGCTGTTTTTT
abundance: few
v_gene: TRBV5-1
j_gene: TRBJ2-2
d_gene: -

CDR3aa: CASSLDSWGSGNTIYF
CDR3nt: TGCGCCAGCAGCTTGGACTCTTGGGGATCTGGAAACACCATATATTTT
abundance: -
v_gene: TRBV5-1
j_gene: TRBJ1-3
d_gene: -

CDR3aa: CASSLVGGVGGLGYEQYF
CDR3nt: TGTGCCAGCAGCTTAGTCGGCGGGGTGGGGGGGTTGGGCTACGAGCAGTACTTC
abundance: -
v_gene: TRBV7-8
j_gene: TRBJ2-7
d_gene: TRBD2

CDR3aa: CASSPSTGTGYEKLFF
CDR3nt: TGTGCCAGCAGCCCCTCCACCGGGACAGGGTATGAAAAACTGTTTTTT
abundance: -
v_gene: TRBV5-4
j_gene: TRBJ1-4
d_gene: TRBD1

CDR3aa: CASSPPSAREQYF
CDR3nt: TGTGCCAGCTCACCACCGTCAGCGCGTGAGCAGTACTTC
abundance: -
v_gene: TRBV18
j_gene: TRBJ2-7
d_gene: -

CDR3aa: CASSIGGFYEQYF
CDR3nt: TGTGCCAGCAGCATTGGAGGGTTCTACGAGCAGTACTTC
abundance: -
v_gene: TRBV5-6
j_gene: TRBJ2-7
d_gene: -

CDR3aa: CASSWDIQETQYF
CDR3nt: TGTGCCAGCAGCTGGGACATTCAAGAGACCCAGTACTTC
abundance: once
v_gene: TRBV7-9
j_gene: TRBJ2-5
d_gene: -

CDR3aa: CASSTPPSQETQYF
CDR3nt: TGTGCCAGCAGCACTCCCCCTTCCCAAGAGACCCAGTACTTC
abundance: -
v_gene: TRBV5-4
j_gene: TRBJ2-5
d_gene: -